These 7 T cell receptor beta chains share one sample of origin, sequenced in a study of beta chain features in type 1 diabetes. Notes on the study in general: Moderate yet significant TCRB CDR3 shortening was seen in Type 1 diabetes patients in all four CD4+ subsets.

The sequenced template was cDNA made from the entire isolated RNA. Some clones are missing from TCRdb's copy, which holds only in-frame ones; the method was immunoSEQ multiplex PCR. The table shows some 270,000 clones, with roughly 10% occurring only once. The antigens of these receptors remain unknown. The specimen was naive CD4+ T cells from blood. Source of these receptors: a man in his thirties or forties with type 1 diabetes.

This sequence joins TRBV18 and TRBJ2-7, with D perhaps matching TRBD2 (6 bases). The CDR3 covers 12 residues. Germline lookup yields CDR1 KGHSH and CDR2 LQKENI. Trimming removed 6 bases from V and 5 bases from J, with 11 bases in between. The CDR3 sequence is CASSERRDEQYF. Written as DNA, the CDR3 is TGTGCCAGCTCTGAGAGGAGGGACGAGCAGTACTTC.

This clone was counted a few times. This chain uses TRBV28 with TRBJ2-7; 7 bases are shared with TRBD1. Trimming cost V 7 bases and J 0 bases; bases outside gene matches: 6. The germline CDR1 and CDR2 sequences are MDHEN and SYDVKM. This CDR3 comprises 14 residues. The CDR3 reads CASITGAGSYEQYF. CDR3 DNA sequence: TGTGCCAGCATAACAGGGGCCGGCTCCTACGAGCAGTACTTC.

This chain links TRBV6-5 with TRBJ1-1; TRBD1 is a possible D gene (6 bases). Germline V gene data show CDR1 as MNHEY and CDR2 as SVGAGI. V lost 2 bases to trimming and J lost 3 bases, with 13 bases between them. This CDR3 is built from 15 residues. CDR3 amino acids: CASSYQQDRHTEAFF. DNA of the CDR3: TGTGCCAGCAGTTACCAACAAGACAGGCACACTGAAGCTTTCTTT.

The V and J genes are TRBV4-1 and TRBJ2-5, with a tentative D call TRBD1 (5 bases). V was pared by 1 base and J by 5 bases, with 23 bases between. Germline V gives CDR1 MGHRA, CDR2 YSYEKL. The CDR3 runs 18 residues. As DNA, the CDR3 is TGCGCCAGCAGCCAAGCTGATAAAGGGGCGCCCCCTGGGGAGACCCAGTACTTC. Translation: CASSQADKGAPPGETQYF.

In its sample, this clone was seen a few times. V usage is TRBV7-9 and J usage is TRBJ1-2; no clear D gene. V was clipped by 1 base and J by 4 bases, with 7 bases between them. Germline CDR1 reads SEHNR; CDR2 reads FQNEAQ (reference sequence). The length of the CDR3 is 13 residues. The CDR3, as DNA: TGTGCCAGCAGCTTAGGTGTCGGCTATGGCTACACCTTC. Encoded protein: CASSLGVGYGYTF. The entire variable domain, with the rest obtained from reference TRBV7-9 and TRBJ1-2, is as follows: DTGVSQNPRHKITKRGQNVTFRCDPISEHNRLYWYRQTLGQGPEFLTYFQNEAQLEKSRLLSDRFSAERPKGSFSTLEIQRTEQGDSAMYLCASSLGVGYGYTFGSGTRLTVV.

The rearrangement uses TRBV27 and TRBJ2-1, with 8 bases identical to TRBD2. Germline CDR1 MNHEY, CDR2 SMNVEV (reference sequence). This CDR3 contains 13 residues. Trimming at V came to 5 bases and at J to 3 bases, leaving 0 bases not matched to a gene. CDR3 bases: TGTGCCAGCAGTCGGGGGGGCTACAATGAGCAGTTCTTC. This sequence encodes CASSRGGYNEQFF.

The J gene is TRBJ2-2, the V gene TRBV30, with D possibly being TRBD1 (5 bases). Germline CDR1 and CDR2: GTSNPN and SVGIG (reference sequence). The CDR3 is made up of 13 amino acids. Deletions cut 5 bases from V and 4 bases from J, with 11 bases between. CDR3 protein: CAWVRVGTGELFF. For the CDR3, the DNA is TGTGCCTGGGTCAGGGTCGGCACCGGGGAGCTGTTTTTT.